These 12 T cell receptor beta chains were sequenced from one sample in a study of blood T cell repertoires in COVID-19 (dated by TCRdb to the early 2020s). The library was produced with the immunoSEQ multiplex PCR assay. TCRdb carries this immuneACCESS record with in-frame sequences only. Its versions omit some clonotypes, under half of them owing to an unresolved V gene in the studies checked, with the rest unexplained. The sample table lists around 99,000 clones, around nine tenths of them with a count of one. 4.5% to 5.5% of the sample is taken by the ten largest. Specimen: peripheral blood. The receptors here all came from a man between 45 and 60 years old with acute or convalescent COVID-19.

This chain uses TRBV12-5 with TRBJ2-1; perhaps TRBD2 as D (7 bases). CDR3 size: 15 residues. Germline CDR1 reads LGHNT; CDR2 reads FRNRAP. V gave up 0 bases and J gave up 7 bases, with 13 bases separating them. CDR3 in DNA: TGTGCTAGTGGTTTGGTAGGGGGAGGGGTGAATGAGCAGTTCTTC. This sequence encodes CASGLVGGGVNEQFF.

The chain employs TRBV9 and TRBJ1-1; 11 bases are shared with TRBD1. Trimming at V came to 8 bases and at J to 1 base, leaving 10 bases not matched to a gene. The CDR3 is 16 amino acids. Germline V gene sequence: CDR1 SGDLS, CDR2 YYNGEE. The CDR3 here is CASRGTGGNENTEAFF. DNA for the CDR3: TGTGCCAGTAGGGGGACAGGGGGGAACGAGAACACTGAAGCTTTCTTT.

CDR3 nucleotide sequence: TGTGCCTGGAGCGAGACAGACTACGAGCAGTACTTC. Amino acid sequence: CAWSETDYEQYF. The chain couples TRBV30 to TRBJ2-7; the D gene is possibly TRBD1 (5 bases). This CDR3 has 12 residues. Trimming stripped 3 bases from V and 3 bases from J, with 9 bases between. Germline CDR1 is GTSNPN and CDR2 is SVGIG (reference sequence).

The chain has TRBV7-9 and TRBJ2-2, with D possibly TRBD2 on 6 matching bases. The ends were cut back, 0 bases at V and 6 bases at J, with 11 bases in the middle. The CDR3 is 15 amino acids. Per the germline V gene, CDR1 is SEHNR and CDR2 is FQNEAQ (reference sequence). DNA of the CDR3: TGTGCCAGCAGCTTAGCGGGAGGATTCCCCGGGGAGCTGTTTTTT. Translated: CASSLAGGFPGELFF. Supplemented by reference TRBV7-9 and TRBJ2-2, the full variable domain reads DTGVSQNPRHKITKRGQNVTFRCDPISEHNRLYWYRQTLGQGPEFLTYFQNEAQLEKSRLLSDRFSAERPKGSFSTLEIQRTEQGDSAMYLCASSLAGGFPGELFFGEGSRLTVL.

V gene TRBV4-3 combines with J gene TRBJ1-5; a weak D match, TRBD1 (6 bases). CDR3 size: 18 residues. Trimming removed 0 bases at V and 2 bases at J, with 17 bases between. The germline V gene encodes CDR1 LGHNA and CDR2 YSLEER. CDR3 protein: CASSQDVWAGARNQPQHF. Here the CDR3 DNA reads TGCGCCAGCAGCCAAGATGTGTGGGCAGGGGCGCGCAATCAGCCCCAGCATTTT.

The genes are TRBV6-2 or TRBV6-3 and TRBJ2-2, with TRBD2 matching 12 bases. Trimming removed 0 bases from V and 6 bases from J; junction bases left unmatched: 11. The CDR3 runs 19 residues. Germline CDR1 reads MNHEY; CDR2 reads SVGEGT. The CDR3 sequence is CASSYSHLAGGPQAGELFF. The DNA for the CDR3 is TGTGCCAGCAGTTACTCCCACCTAGCGGGAGGGCCTCAGGCCGGGGAGCTGTTTTTT.

The rearrangement joins TRBV2 to TRBJ2-1; D unclear. Germline assignment: CDR1 SNHLY and CDR2 FYNNEI. The length of the CDR3 is 12 residues. V was shortened by 5 bases and J by 8 bases, with 10 bases between the two germline ends. CDR3: CASSHRAYEQFF. Here the CDR3 DNA reads TGTGCCAGCAGTCACCGAGCCTATGAGCAGTTCTTC.

The V and J genes are TRBV6-6 and TRBJ2-1; 8 nucleotides line up with TRBD2. There are 14 residues in the CDR3. CDR1 MNHNY and CDR2 SVGAGI come from the germline V gene (reference sequence). J was trimmed by 3 bases and V by 2 bases; bases with no gene match: 0. DNA of the CDR3: TGTGCCAGCAGTTACCGGGAGGGCTACAATGAGCAGTTCTTC. As protein: CASSYREGYNEQFF.

This chain connects TRBV5-4 to TRBJ1-5; 9 bases fit TRBD1. Germline V gene sequence: CDR1 SGHNT, CDR2 YYREEE (reference sequence). This CDR3 spans 17 amino acids. V lost 1 base, J lost 3 bases, and 8 bases stayed unmatched. CDR3 sequence (DNA): TGTGCCAGCAGCTTGCTTGGGACAGGGATAGTCAATCAGCCCCAGCATTTT. It encodes CASSLLGTGIVNQPQHF.

This chain joins TRBV19 and TRBJ2-5; 8 positions agree with TRBD1. V gave up 3 bases and J gave up 5 bases; unmatched junction bases: 5. Germline CDR1 reads LNHDA; CDR2 reads SQIVND (reference sequence). The CDR3 loop spans 14 amino acids. CDR3 in amino acids: CASSIGQGGETQYF. Written as DNA, the CDR3 is TGTGCCAGTAGTATTGGACAGGGTGGGGAGACCCAGTACTTC.

The V and J genes are TRBV11-3 and TRBJ2-1, with 11 bases identical to TRBD2. Germline CDR1 is SGHNT and CDR2 is YENEEA. The CDR3 spans 16 residues. V shed 5 bases, J shed 7 bases, and the junction held 10 bases outside the gene matches. In DNA, the CDR3 is TGTGCCAGCAGCAAGAGGCTAGCGGGAGGTATTAATGAGCAGTTCTTC. Translating it yields CASSKRLAGGINEQFF.

The gene calls are TRBV4-1 and TRBJ1-5, with 7 bases identical to TRBD1. Germline V lookup: CDR1 MGHRA, CDR2 YSYEKL. V gave up 4 bases and J gave up 3 bases; unmatched junction bases: 6. The CDR3 is 15 residues long. CDR3 bases: TGCGCCAGCAGCCCGATGGGACAGCTCAATCAGCCCCAGCATTTT. As protein: CASSPMGQLNQPQHF.